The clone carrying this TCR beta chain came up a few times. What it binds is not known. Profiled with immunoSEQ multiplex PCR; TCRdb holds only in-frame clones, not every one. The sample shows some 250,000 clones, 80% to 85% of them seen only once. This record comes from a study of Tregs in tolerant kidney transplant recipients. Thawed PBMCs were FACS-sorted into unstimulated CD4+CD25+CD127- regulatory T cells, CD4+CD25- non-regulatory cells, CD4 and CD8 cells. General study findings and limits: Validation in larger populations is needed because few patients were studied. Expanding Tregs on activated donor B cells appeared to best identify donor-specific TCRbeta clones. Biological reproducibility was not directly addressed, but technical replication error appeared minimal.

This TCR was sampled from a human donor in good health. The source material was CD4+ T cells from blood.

This CDR3 reads CASSPGTSGYNEQFF. The CDR3 DNA follows: TGTGCCAGCTCTCCCGGGACTAGCGGATACAATGAGCAGTTCTTC. The chain employs TRBV18 and TRBJ2-1, with 11 bases identical to TRBD2. J lost 4 bases, V lost 6 bases, and 5 bases had no gene match. CDR3 length equals 15 residues. Germline CDR1 KGHSH, CDR2 LQKENI.